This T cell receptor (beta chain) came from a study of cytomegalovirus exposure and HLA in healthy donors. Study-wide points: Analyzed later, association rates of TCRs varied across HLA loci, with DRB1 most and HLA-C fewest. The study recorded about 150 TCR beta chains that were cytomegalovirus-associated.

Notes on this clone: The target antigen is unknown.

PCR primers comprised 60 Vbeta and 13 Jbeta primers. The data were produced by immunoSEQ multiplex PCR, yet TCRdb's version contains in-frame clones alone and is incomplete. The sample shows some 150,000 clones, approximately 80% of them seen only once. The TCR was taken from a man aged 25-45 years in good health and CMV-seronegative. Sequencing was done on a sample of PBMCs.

The CDR3: CASSFGQRIYSGANVLTF. CDR3 nucleotide sequence: TGTGCCAGCAGCTTCGGACAGAGAATTTATTCTGGGGCCAACGTCCTGACTTTC. The chain employs TRBV7-7 and TRBJ2-6; tentative D call: TRBD1 (6 bases). The CDR3 is made up of 18 amino acids. CDR1 SSHAT and CDR2 FNYEAQ come from the germline V gene (reference sequence). Trimming left V 3 bases short and J 1 base short, with 16 bases between.